This TCR beta chain was sequenced in a study of siplizumab effects on memory and regulatory T cells. Germline V lookup: CDR1 SEHNR, CDR2 FQNEAQ (reference sequence). The CDR3 totals 15 residues. Trimming removed 1 base from V and 4 bases from J; junction bases left unmatched: 2. Concerning this clone: Antigen: not known.

The study, taken as a whole, reports: Siplizumab significantly lowered the alloreactive sequences that could be traced to unstimulated CD4+ memory cells. Naive T cell populations appeared to exhibit greater diversity than memory cells and appeared to be major alloresponse contributors.

Clones were sequenced by immunoSEQ multiplex PCR, and TCRdb holds only the in-frame ones, with some missing. The sample lists some 100,000 clones, approximately 94% occurring once. The origin of this receptor is a human donor in good health. The sequenced sample was non-Treg CD4+ T cells sorted from blood. V and J are TRBV7-9 and TRBJ2-3; 10 nucleotides agree with TRBD1. The CDR3 here is CASSLGQGAADTQYF. The CDR3 region has the DNA TGTGCCAGCAGCTTAGGACAGGGGGCGGCAGATACGCAGTATTTT.